Each of the 5 T cell receptor beta chains below was sequenced from the same sample in a study of cytomegalovirus exposure and HLA in healthy donors. Primers included in the PCR were 60 Vbeta and 13 Jbeta primers. The repertoire was sequenced with immunoSEQ multiplex PCR; TCRdb's copy has only in-frame clones and lacks some. This table has fewer than 250,000 clones, roughly four fifths appearing once. The sequenced sample consisted of PBMCs. All receptors come from a woman aged 30 to 39 in good health and CMV-seropositive.

This chain's CDR3 is CASSLVAAYEQYF. The CDR3 DNA reads TGTGCCAGCAGCTTAGTGGCGGCCTACGAGCAGTACTTC. This sequence joins TRBV7-9 and TRBJ2-7, with D unresolved. This CDR3 is built from 13 residues. Looked up from germline, CDR1 is SEHNR and CDR2 is FQNEAQ (reference sequence). The germline V and J ends were trimmed by 1 base and 2 bases, with 6 bases remaining between them. Using reference TRBV7-9 and TRBJ2-7 for the parts outside the CDR3, the full variable domain is DTGVSQNPRHKITKRGQNVTFRCDPISEHNRLYWYRQTLGQGPEFLTYFQNEAQLEKSRLLSDRFSAERPKGSFSTLEIQRTEQGDSAMYLCASSLVAAYEQYFGPGTRLTVT.

V and J are TRBV19 and TRBJ2-5, with D tentatively TRBD1 (7 bases). Trimming took 9 bases from V and 2 from J, leaving 13 bases between them. CDR3 size: 13 residues. Germline V lookup: CDR1 LNHDA, CDR2 SQIVND (reference sequence). CDR3 nucleotide sequence: TGTGCCAGCCGGGGGACAGTTCAAGAGACCCAGTACTTC. It translates to CASRGTVQETQYF.

The rearrangement joins TRBV5-4 to TRBJ2-2; tentatively, D is TRBD2 (5 bases). The germline V gene has CDR1 SGHNT and CDR2 YYREEE (reference sequence). V was trimmed by 4 bases and J by 3 bases, leaving 13 bases between them. The CDR3 length is 15 residues. The CDR3 loop is CASSEAARYTGELFF. CDR3 nucleotides: TGTGCCAGCAGCGAAGCGGCGCGGTACACCGGGGAGCTGTTTTTT.

As concerns this clone: This is likely a read error, given that the CDR3 carries no conserved phenylalanine or tryptophan at its end. The CDR3 loop is CASSKRTGMEPEAFL. The CDR3 DNA sequence: TGTGCCAGCAGCAAACGGACAGGGATGGAGCCTGAAGCTTTCCTT. J is TRBJ1-1 and V is TRBV7-2, with 8 bases that match TRBD1. V was pared by 5 bases and J by 6 bases, with 11 bases of the junction left unmatched. The CDR3 consists of 15 residues. CDR1 SGHTA and CDR2 FQGNSA come from the germline V gene.

The chain links TRBV4-2 to TRBJ2-1; TRBD2 matches at 11 bases. The germline CDR1 and CDR2 sequences are LGHNA and YNFKEQ. CDR3 length: 22 residues. The V segment lost 1 base and the J segment 8 bases; nucleotides outside the gene matches: 25. CDR3 bases: TGTGCCAGCAGCCAAGGCCTGACTAGCGGGATAGATATGTTAAGTTATCGCGATGAGCAGTTCTTC. This codes for CASSQGLTSGIDMLSYRDEQFF.